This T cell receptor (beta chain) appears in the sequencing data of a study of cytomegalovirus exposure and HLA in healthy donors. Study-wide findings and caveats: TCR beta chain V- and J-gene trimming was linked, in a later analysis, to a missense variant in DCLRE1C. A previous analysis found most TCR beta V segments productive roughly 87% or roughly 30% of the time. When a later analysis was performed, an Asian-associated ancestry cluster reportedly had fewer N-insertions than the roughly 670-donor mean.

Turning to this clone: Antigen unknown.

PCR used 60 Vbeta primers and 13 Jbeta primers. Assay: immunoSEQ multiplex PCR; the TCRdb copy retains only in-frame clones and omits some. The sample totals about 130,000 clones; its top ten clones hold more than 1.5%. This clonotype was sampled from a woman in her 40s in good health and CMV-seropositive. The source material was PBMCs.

Written as DNA, the CDR3 is TGTGCCAGCAGTTTTTTGGGACTAGCGGGATCTCGGTACAATGAGCAGTTCTTC. Amino acid sequence: CASSFLGLAGSRYNEQFF. The chain combines TRBV28 with TRBJ2-1, with 13 bases aligning to TRBD2. CDR3 length: 18 residues. Germline V lookup: CDR1 MDHEN, CDR2 SYDVKM. The ends lost 3 bases at V and 4 bases at J; junction bases unmatched: 9.